The 9 T cell receptor beta chains below were found in one sample sequenced in a study of shared clonotypes between healthy human individuals. Here immunoSEQ multiplex PCR was the method, and the copy in TCRdb shows in-frame clones only, minus some. Of some 2,500,000 clones listed, more than 85% are singletons. The sequencing input was naive CD4+ T cells from PBMCs. Subset in this sample: CD45RA+ positively selected. The receptors shown here come from a man aged 18 to 29 in good health. Some clones in this sample may be carry-over from other donors' samples.

This clone came up a few times. The V call is TRBV7-3, the J call TRBJ1-1, with D possibly TRBD1 on 6 matching bases. The CDR3 consists of 15 residues. Germline values: CDR1 SGHTA, CDR2 FQGTGA. Trimming stripped 0 bases from V and 1 base from J, with 9 bases between. The CDR3 DNA reads as TGTGCCAGCAGCTTAACGCTGGGACAGAACACTGAAGCTTTCTTT. It yields the protein CASSLTLGQNTEAFF. Supplemented by reference TRBV7-3 and TRBJ1-1, the full variable domain reads GAGVSQTPSNKVTEKGKYVELRCDPISGHTALYWYRQSLGQGPEFLIYFQGTGAADDSGLPNDRFFAVRPEGSVSTLKIQRTERGDSAVYLCASSLTLGQNTEAFFGQGTRLTVV.

The chain's CDR3 is CASRGREGQPQHF. Written as DNA, the CDR3 is TGCGCCAGCAGGGGCAGGGAAGGTCAGCCCCAGCATTTT. The chain is built from TRBV10-2 and TRBJ1-5, with D possibly matching TRBD1 (5 bases). The V end lost 6 bases, the J end lost 6 bases, and 12 bases lay between the germline ends. Per the germline V gene, CDR1 is WSHSY and CDR2 is SAAADI. The CDR3 totals 13 residues.

V is TRBV7-2 and J is TRBJ2-5; 11 bases map to TRBD1. The ends lost 3 bases at V and 4 bases at J; junction bases unmatched: 4. Looked up from germline, CDR1 is SGHTA and CDR2 is FQGNSA. This CDR3 contains 15 residues. In nucleotides, the CDR3 is TGTGCCAGCAGCTTTGGGACAGGGGGAGGAGAGACCCAGTACTTC. Amino acids: CASSFGTGGGETQYF.

This clone appeared once. The chain is built from TRBV7-3 and TRBJ1-2; TRBD1 agrees at 9 bases. Losses at the gene ends were 3 bases for V and 8 bases for J; bases not matched to a gene: 10. The CDR3 spans 15 residues. From germline, CDR1 is SGHTA and CDR2 FQGTGA. The CDR3 spells CASSFSPGQGTGYTF. The CDR3 region has the DNA TGTGCCAGCAGCTTCTCTCCGGGACAGGGTACGGGCTACACCTTC.

Comment on this clone: The same CDR3 is also encoded by other DNA sequences in this sample. The chain joins TRBV28 to TRBJ2-7; no firm D call. This CDR3 region has 12 residues. CDR1 and CDR2 (germline): MDHEN, SYDVKM. V was shortened by 4 bases and J by 3 bases, with 7 bases between the two germline ends. The CDR3 reads CASSSRDYEQYF. In DNA, the CDR3 is TGTGCCAGCAGTTCCCGAGACTACGAGCAGTACTTC.

This clone was detected only once. This sample includes further DNA sequences coding for the same CDR3. V is TRBV9 and J is TRBJ2-2; D might be TRBD2 (5 bases). The CDR3 is 14 amino acids. V lost 0 bases and J lost 7, with 10 bases in between. Per the germline V gene, CDR1 is SGDLS and CDR2 is YYNGEE. The CDR3 sequence: CASSVVGGSGELFF. Written as DNA, the CDR3 is TGTGCCAGCAGCGTAGTAGGTGGGAGCGGGGAGCTGTTTTTT. Based on the CDR3 plus reference TRBV9 and TRBJ2-2, the full variable domain is DSGVTQTPKHLITATGQRVTLRCSPRSGDLSVYWYQQSLDQGLQFLIQYYNGEERAKGNILERFSAQQFPDLHSELNLSSLELGDSALYFCASSVVGGSGELFFGEGSRLTVL.

As regards this clone: This same CDR3 is encoded by further DNA sequences in the sample. The CDR3 DNA reads as TGCGCCAGCAGCTTGCAGCCCTACGAGCAGTACTTC. Protein sequence: CASSLQPYEQYF. This sequence joins TRBV5-1 and TRBJ2-7; no clear D gene. Trimming cost V 1 base and J 2 bases, with 4 bases left between them. Germline-derived CDR1 and CDR2 are SGHRS and YFSETQ. There are 12 residues in the CDR3.

This clone came up once. The rearrangement links TRBV6-1 to TRBJ1-5; maybe TRBD1 (6 bases). Germline-derived CDR1 and CDR2 are MNHNS and SASEGT. Trimming pared 6 bases from V and 6 bases from J, leaving 18 bases between. The CDR3 consists of 15 residues. CDR3 sequence: CASRREPGVFQPQHF. The CDR3 nucleotides read TGTGCCAGCAGACGGGAGCCAGGGGTTTTTCAGCCCCAGCATTTT.

V is TRBV28 and J is TRBJ2-2; 11 bases are a match to TRBD1. V shed 1 base, J shed 6 bases, and the junction held 1 base outside the gene matches. Germline assignment: CDR1 MDHEN and CDR2 SYDVKM. The CDR3 is made up of 15 amino acids. Here the CDR3 DNA reads TGTGCCAGCAGTTTATTGGGACAGGGGGCCGGGGAGCTGTTTTTT. Translation gives CASSLLGQGAGELFF.